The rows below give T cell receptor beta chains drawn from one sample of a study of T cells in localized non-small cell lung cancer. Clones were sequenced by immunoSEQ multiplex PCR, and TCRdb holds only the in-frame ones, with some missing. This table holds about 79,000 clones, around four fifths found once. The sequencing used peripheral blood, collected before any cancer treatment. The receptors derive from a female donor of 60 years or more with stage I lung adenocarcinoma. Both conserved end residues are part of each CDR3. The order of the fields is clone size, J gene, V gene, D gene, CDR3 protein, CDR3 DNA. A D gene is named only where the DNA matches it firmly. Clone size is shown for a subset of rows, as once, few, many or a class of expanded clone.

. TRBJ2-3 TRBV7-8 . CASMAWGPSTDTQYF TGTGCCAGCATGGCTTGGGGGCCTAGCACAGATACGCAGTATTTT
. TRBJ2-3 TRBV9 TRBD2 CASSVESGGAPDTQYF TGTGCCAGCAGCGTAGAGAGCGGGGGGGCTCCGGATACGCAGTATTTT
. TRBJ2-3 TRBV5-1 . CASSERDAGTDTQYF TGCGCCAGCAGCGAACGGGACGCAGGTACAGATACGCAGTATTTT
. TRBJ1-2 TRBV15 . CATSRDEYGYTF TGTGCCACCAGCAGAGATGAGTATGGCTACACCTTC
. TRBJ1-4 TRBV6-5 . CASNRTPNEKLFF TGTGCCAGCAACAGGACACCGAATGAAAAACTGTTTTTT
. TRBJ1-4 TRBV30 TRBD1 CAWRGTGGREKLFF TGTGCCTGGAGAGGGACAGGGGGCCGAGAAAAACTGTTTTTT
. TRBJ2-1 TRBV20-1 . CSARPVEEQFF TGCAGTGCTAGACCCGTAGAAGAGCAGTTCTTC
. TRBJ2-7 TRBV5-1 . CASSLSRTYEQYF TGCGCCAGCAGCTTGAGTAGGACCTACGAGCAGTACTTC
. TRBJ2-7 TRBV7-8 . CASSVTPEGKRGF TGTGCCAGCAGTGTGACCCCCGAGGGGAAACGGGGGTTC
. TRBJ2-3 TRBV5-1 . CASSLGLAGAAVDTQYF TGCGCCAGCAGCTTGGGACTGGCGGGGGCTGCAGTAGATACGCAGTATTTT
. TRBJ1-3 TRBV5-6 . CASNPLGGPGNTIYF TGTGCCAGCAACCCACTGGGGGGGCCTGGAAACACCATATATTTT
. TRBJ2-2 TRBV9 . CASSPRREATGGELFF TGTGCCAGCAGCCCACGTCGGGAAGCAACCGGGGGGGAGCTGTTTTTT
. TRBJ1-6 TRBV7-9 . CASSLAKAETPLHF TGTGCCAGCAGCTTAGCTAAGGCGGAAACACCCCTCCACTTT
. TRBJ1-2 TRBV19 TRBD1 CASSTRQGHYGYTF TGTGCCAGTAGTACCAGACAGGGTCACTATGGCTACACCTTC
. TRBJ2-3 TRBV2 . CASRPLRGNADTQYF TGTGCCAGCCGACCCTTGAGGGGGAACGCAGATACGCAGTATTTT
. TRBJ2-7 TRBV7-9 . CASSLDSAEDIFYEQYF TGTGCCAGCAGCTTAGATTCCGCCGAGGATATATTCTACGAGCAGTACTTC
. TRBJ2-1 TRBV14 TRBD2 CASSQHLLAGGNEQFF TGTGCCAGCAGCCAGCACCTTCTAGCGGGGGGGAATGAGCAGTTCTTC
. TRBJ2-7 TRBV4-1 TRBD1 CASSQGRQGPYEQYF TGCGCCAGCAGCCAAGGAAGACAGGGCCCCTACGAGCAGTACTTC
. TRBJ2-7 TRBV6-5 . CASSFSYLSPREQYF TGTGCCAGCAGTTTTTCCTATCTCTCTCCTCGTGAGCAGTACTTC
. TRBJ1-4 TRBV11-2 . CASSLDPWTGINEKLFF TGTGCCAGCAGCTTAGACCCTTGGACGGGGATTAATGAAAAACTGTTTTTT
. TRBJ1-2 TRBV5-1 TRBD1 CASSLETGDYGYTF TGCGCCAGCAGCTTGGAAACAGGGGACTATGGCTACACCTTC
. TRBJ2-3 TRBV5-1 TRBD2 CASSLGASGRADTQYF TGCGCCAGCAGCTTGGGTGCTAGCGGGAGGGCAGATACGCAGTATTTT
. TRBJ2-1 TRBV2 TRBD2 CASSRQGTSVHEQFF TGTGCCAGCAGCCGCCAGGGGACTAGTGTCCATGAGCAGTTCTTC
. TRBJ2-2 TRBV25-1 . CASSDAPGLLGELFF TGTGCCAGCAGTGACGCCCCGGGGTTGTTGGGGGAGCTGTTTTTT
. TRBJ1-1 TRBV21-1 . CASSKVRETFF TGTGCCAGCAGCAAAGTGCGGGAAACTTTCTTT
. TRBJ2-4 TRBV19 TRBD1 CASRRLTGDGKNIQYF TGTGCCAGTAGACGGCTCACAGGGGACGGCAAAAACATTCAGTACTTC
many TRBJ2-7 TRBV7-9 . CASSLDGELRIYEQYF TGTGCCAGCAGCTTGGACGGGGAGCTTAGGATCTACGAGCAGTACTTC
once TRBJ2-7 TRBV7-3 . CASSYRPNSGYEQYF TGTGCCAGCAGCTACAGACCAAACTCCGGCTACGAGCAGTACTTC
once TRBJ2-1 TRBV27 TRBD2 CASSPTPGGEQFF TGTGCCAGCAGTCCTACGCCGGGGGGTGAGCAGTTCTTC
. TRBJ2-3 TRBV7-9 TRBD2 CASSYLAGGVDTQYF TGTGCCAGCAGCTATTTAGCGGGAGGGGTAGATACGCAGTATTTT
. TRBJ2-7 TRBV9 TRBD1 CASSVGDSNYEQYF TGTGCCAGCAGCGTTGGGGACAGCAACTACGAGCAGTACTTC
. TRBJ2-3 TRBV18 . CASSPRGGVPTDTQYF TGTGCCAGCTCACCAAGAGGGGGAGTTCCCACAGATACGCAGTATTTT
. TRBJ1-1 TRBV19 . CASSIVSERGQGAFF TGTGCCAGTAGTATAGTCTCGGAGAGGGGCCAGGGGGCTTTCTTT
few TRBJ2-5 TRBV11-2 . CASSLLYEGGRLETQYF TGTGCCAGCAGCTTACTATATGAGGGGGGGCGGTTGGAGACCCAGTACTTC
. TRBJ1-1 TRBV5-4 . CASSTGTKNTEAFF TGTGCCAGCAGCACGGGGACGAAGAACACTGAAGCTTTCTTT
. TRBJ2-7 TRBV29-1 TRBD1 CSASSRDRGQLTYEQYF TGCAGCGCCTCGAGCCGGGACAGGGGGCAACTGACCTACGAGCAGTACTTC
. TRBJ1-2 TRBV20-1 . CSARDNYGYTF TGCAGTGCTAGGGACAACTATGGCTACACCTTC
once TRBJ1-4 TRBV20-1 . CSARTAEKLFF TGCAGTGCTAGAACAGCTGAAAAACTGTTTTTT
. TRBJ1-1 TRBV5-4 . CASSLDGITEAFF TGTGCCAGCAGCTTGGACGGGATCACTGAAGCTTTCTTT
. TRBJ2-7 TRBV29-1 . CSVGGGGGKINSYEQYF TGCAGCGTTGGAGGGGGTGGCGGGAAAATAAACTCCTACGAGCAGTACTTC
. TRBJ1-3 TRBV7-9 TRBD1 CASSFTGGTGNTIYF TGTGCCAGCAGCTTTACAGGGGGTACTGGAAACACCATATATTTT
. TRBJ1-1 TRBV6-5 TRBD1 CASSDRGGEAFF TGTGCCAGCAGTGACAGGGGCGGAGAAGCTTTCTTT
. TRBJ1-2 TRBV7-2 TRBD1 CASSLERRQGDGYTF TGTGCCAGCAGCTTAGAGAGGAGACAGGGGGATGGCTACACCTTC
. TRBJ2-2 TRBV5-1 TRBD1 CASRGTGSTGELFF TGCGCCAGCAGGGGGACAGGAAGCACCGGGGAGCTGTTTTTT
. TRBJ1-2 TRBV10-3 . CAIMGSGPHYGYTF TGTGCCATCATGGGGTCGGGACCACACTATGGCTACACCTTC
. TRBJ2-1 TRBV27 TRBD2 CASSLVGGGEQFF TGTGCCAGCAGTCTGGTCGGGGGGGGTGAGCAGTTCTTC
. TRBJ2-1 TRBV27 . CASSEISYNEQFF TGTGCCAGCAGTGAGATTTCCTACAATGAGCAGTTCTTC
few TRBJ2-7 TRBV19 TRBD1 CASTLSGTGGYEQYF TGTGCCAGTACTCTTTCGGGGACAGGAGGCTACGAGCAGTACTTC
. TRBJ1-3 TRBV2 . CASGGRQRTGNTIYF TGTGCCAGCGGTGGGCGACAGCGCACCGGAAACACCATATATTTT
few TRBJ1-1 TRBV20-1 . CSANRDTEAFF TGCAGTGCTAACAGGGACACTGAAGCTTTCTTT
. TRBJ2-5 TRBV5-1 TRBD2 CASSPGTSGRGETQYF TGCGCCAGCAGCCCCGGGACTAGCGGGAGAGGCGAGACCCAGTACTTC
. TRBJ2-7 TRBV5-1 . CASSSVVSDEQYF TGCGCCAGCAGCTCAGTGGTGTCTGACGAGCAGTACTTC
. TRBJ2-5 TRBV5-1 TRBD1 CASSRTGETQYF TGCGCCAGCAGCCGGACAGGGGAGACCCAGTACTTC